Listed below are T cell receptor beta chains from one sample, sequenced in a study of blood T cells in healthy people across ages. One entry per CDR3 protein, called by TCRdb with MiXCR from the 5' RACE reads. The sample lists fewer than 2 million distinct CDR3 sequences; around 42% were seen once. Sequencing was carried out using blood. Source of these receptors: a human donor in good health. CDR3s include the opening cysteine and the closing phenylalanine or tryptophan. D genes are given only for firm matches. The size field is filled for only some rows; it gives once, few, many or a size class.

V gene	J gene	clone size	D gene	CDR3 DNA	CDR3 protein
TRBV5-1	TRBJ1-2	NA	NA	TGCGCCAGCAGCTTGGGACAGCCAAGCAACTATGGCTACACCTTC	CASSLGQPSNYGYTF
TRBV10-3	TRBJ2-3	NA	NA	TGTGCCATCAGTCGAGGCACAGATACGCAGTATTTT	CAISRGTDTQYF
TRBV28	TRBJ2-5	NA	NA	TGTGCCAGCAGCCCCCCCAGGTCTGGAGAGACCCAGTACTTC	CASSPPRSGETQYF
TRBV4-3	TRBJ1-2	NA	NA	TGCGCCAGCAGCCAAGAAGAGGGGGACGGCGGCTACACCTTC	CASSQEEGDGGYTF
TRBV12-3/TRBV12-4	TRBJ1-1	NA	NA	TGTGCCACCCGATCGAACACTGAAGCTTTCTTT	CATRSNTEAFF
TRBV11-1	TRBJ1-2	NA	NA	TGTGCCAGCAGCGACCCAGACCGGCATATCGGACATGGCTACACCTTC	CASSDPDRHIGHGYTF
TRBV29-1	TRBJ2-1	NA	NA	TGCAGCGTTACCAGCCAAGACAGGTCTGGCAATGAGCAGTTCTTC	CSVTSQDRSGNEQFF
TRBV4-1	TRBJ2-5	NA	NA	TGCGCCAGCAGCCAAGAACCAGGGCGTGAGCAGTACTTC	CASSQEPGREQYF
TRBV24-1	TRBJ2-6	NA	NA	TGTGCCACCGGTGGGCAGACACAGACGAACTCTGGGGCCAACGTCCTGACTTTC	CATGGQTQTNSGANVLTF
TRBV20-1	TRBJ2-7	few	NA	TGCAGTGCTAGAGTCGTCCGGGGCGCATCAGACCTATACGAGCAGTACTTC	CSARVVRGASDLYEQYF
TRBV27	TRBJ2-1	NA	TRBD1	TGTGCCAGCAGTGCTTGGGGGCAGGGGGTACTCAATGAGCAGTTCTTC	CASSAWGQGVLNEQFF
TRBV7-9	TRBJ2-1	few	NA	TGTGCCAGCAGCTCCCCAGGGGCCCGCTCCTACAATGAGCAGTTCTTC	CASSSPGARSYNEQFF
TRBV28	TRBJ2-7	NA	TRBD2	TGTGCCAGCAGTTTATCGTCGCCGGGGGGAAACGAGCAGTACTTC	CASSLSSPGGNEQYF
TRBV7-3	TRBJ2-1	NA	TRBD2	TGTGCCAGCAGCTTAACCGGTCTAGCGGGGGCCAGGGGCAATGAGCAGTTCTTC	CASSLTGLAGARGNEQFF
TRBV7-9	TRBJ2-1	NA	TRBD2	TGTGCCAGCAGCTCGGGACTAGTGATTAGGTTCTTC	CASSSGLVIRFF
TRBV29-1	TRBJ2-7	NA	NA	TGCAGCGTTGAAGAGGGGAAGGAGCAGTACTTC	CSVEEGKEQYF
TRBV9	TRBJ2-7	NA	TRBD1	TGTGCCAGCAGCGTAGCCGGGACAGGGTACGACGAGCAGTACTTC	CASSVAGTGYDEQYF
TRBV10-3	TRBJ1-2	NA	NA	TGTGCCACACAGGACGGACAAATGGGCGGCTACACCTTC	CATQDGQMGGYTF
TRBV7-2	TRBJ2-7	NA	NA	TGTGCCAGCAGCTTATCCCCGTCTTCGGTCCGTAGCTACGAGCAGTACTTC	CASSLSPSSVRSYEQYF
TRBV27	TRBJ2-7	many	NA	TGTGCCAGCAGTTTATCCGACAGCTACGAGCAGTACTTC	CASSLSDSYEQYF
TRBV2	TRBJ1-5	NA	TRBD1	TGTGCCAGCAGTGAAGTCAGGGGGCATCAGCCCCAGCATTTT	CASSEVRGHQPQHF
TRBV11-2	TRBJ2-5	few	TRBD2	TGTGCCAGCAGCTCATCCCTGGCTAGCGGGAGGGAGACCCAGTACTTC	CASSSSLASGRETQYF
TRBV6-2/TRBV6-3	TRBJ1-1	few	TRBD1	TGTGCCAGCATTAAACAGGGGACAGCACAAGCTTTCTTT	CASIKQGTAQAFF
TRBV29-1	TRBJ2-5	many	TRBD1	TGCAGCGCCCCCGGGACAGGGGGTCCGGGGACCCAGTACTTC	CSAPGTGGPGTQYF
TRBV11-1	TRBJ1-1	NA	NA	TGTGCCAGCAGCTTAGAAGGAGGTTCCCACACTGAAGCTTTCTTT	CASSLEGGSHTEAFF
TRBV5-1	TRBJ2-5	NA	NA	TGCGCCAGCAGCTTGGCGCAGGAGCAGGAGACCCAGTACTTC	CASSLAQEQETQYF
TRBV20-1	TRBJ2-1	NA	TRBD2	TGCAGTGCTAGGACTAGCGACTACAATGAGCAGTTCTTC	CSARTSDYNEQFF
TRBV12-3/TRBV12-4	TRBJ2-1	few	NA	NA	CASSSSRGGYEQFF
TRBV24-1	TRBJ1-2	few	TRBD1	TGTGCCACCAGTGATCAGGGGGCGGCTGGCTACACCTTC	CATSDQGAAGYTF